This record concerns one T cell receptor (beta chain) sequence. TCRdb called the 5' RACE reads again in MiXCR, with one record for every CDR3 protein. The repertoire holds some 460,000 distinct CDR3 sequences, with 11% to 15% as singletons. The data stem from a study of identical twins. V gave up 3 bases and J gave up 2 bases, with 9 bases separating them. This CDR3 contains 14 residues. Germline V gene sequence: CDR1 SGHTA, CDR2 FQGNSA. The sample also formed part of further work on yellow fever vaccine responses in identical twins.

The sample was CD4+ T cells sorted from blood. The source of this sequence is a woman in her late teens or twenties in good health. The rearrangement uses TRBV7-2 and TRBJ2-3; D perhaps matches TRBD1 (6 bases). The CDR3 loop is CASSFDRPTDTQYF. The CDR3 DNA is TGTGCCAGCAGCTTCGACAGGCCCACAGATACGCAGTATTTT.